Listed below are T cell receptor beta chains from one sample, sequenced in a study of T cells in Graves' hyperthyroidism and ophthalmopathy. TCRdb reanalysed the multiplex PCR reads using MiXCR and keeps one entry per CDR3 protein. This table has hundreds of thousands of distinct CDR3 sequences, around 15% appearing once. Sequencing was carried out using blood. Source of these receptors: a woman aged 30 to 39 with Graves' hyperthyroidism. Each CDR3 is given with its conserved first and last residue. D genes are given only for firm matches. Not every row has a clone size; where given, it reads once, few, many or a size class.

v_call	d_call	j_call	clone_size	cdr3_aa	cdr3_nt
TRBV29-1	TRBD1	TRBJ2-7	few	CSVPGTGQFTEQYF	TGCAGCGTCCCCGGGACAGGGCAGTTCACCGAGCAGTACTTC
TRBV18	NA	TRBJ2-7	few	CASSPRALRGSYEQYF	TGTGCCAGCTCACCTAGGGCCCTGAGGGGCTCCTACGAGCAGTACTTC
TRBV30	NA	TRBJ2-2	many	CAWSIGPGLFF	TGTGCCTGGAGTATAGGGCCGGGGCTGTTTTTT
TRBV5-1	NA	TRBJ2-1	NA	CASSLAVGMVNEQFF	TGCGCCAGCAGCTTGGCCGTCGGGATGGTCAATGAGCAGTTCTTC
TRBV20-1	NA	TRBJ1-4	few	CSARDRQNNEKLFF	TGCAGTGCTAGAGACCGACAGAACAATGAAAAACTGTTTTTT
TRBV28	NA	TRBJ2-1	many	CASSLGDSSYNEQFF	TGTGCCAGCAGTTTGGGGGATAGCTCCTACAATGAGCAGTTCTTC
TRBV6-1	TRBD1	TRBJ2-5	many	CASSVPGTGNRETQYF	TGTGCCAGCAGTGTACCGGGGACAGGGAATAGAGAGACCCAGTACTTC
TRBV12-5	TRBD1	TRBJ1-2	NA	CASGLVGTGLLYGYTF	TGTGCTAGTGGTTTGGTTGGGACAGGGTTATTGTATGGCTACACCTTC
TRBV28	NA	TRBJ2-7	many	CASSPPGLDLEQYF	TGTGCCAGCAGCCCCCCCGGACTGGATCTAGAGCAGTACTTC
TRBV27	NA	TRBJ2-2	many	CASSSAPGTAFFGELFF	TGTGCCAGCAGTTCTGCCCCAGGGACTGCCTTTTTCGGGGAGCTGTTTTTT
TRBV2	NA	TRBJ1-4	many	CASSGGLNNEKLFF	TGTGCCAGCAGTGGCGGGCTTAATAATGAAAAACTGTTTTTT
TRBV20-1	NA	TRBJ1-1	many	CSARAGRVGGTEAFF	TGCAGTGCTAGAGCAGGCAGGGTAGGGGGCACTGAAGCTTTCTTT
TRBV4-1	NA	TRBJ2-1	NA	CASSQEGGALDNEQFF	TGCGCCAGCAGCCAAGAAGGGGGGGCCCTGGACAATGAGCAGTTCTTC
TRBV20-1	NA	TRBJ2-3	many	CSARVAGRVADTQYF	TGCAGTGCTAGAGTTGCGGGAAGGGTAGCAGATACGCAGTATTTT
TRBV7-2	NA	TRBJ1-2	many	CASRNARGDYGYTF	TGTGCCAGCAGAAACGCCAGGGGCGACTATGGCTACACCTTC
TRBV12-5	NA	TRBJ1-5	many	CASGLVSYSTVSQPQHF	TGTGCTAGTGGTTTGGTCTCCTATTCCACCGTAAGTCAGCCCCAGCATTTT
TRBV27	TRBD1	TRBJ1-2	many	CASSQTGTYGYTF	TGTGCCAGCAGCCAGACAGGGACGTATGGCTACACCTTC
TRBV29-1	NA	TRBJ1-1	many	CSAQITGWGNTEAFF	TGCAGCGCCCAAATAACGGGGTGGGGGAACACTGAAGCTTTCTTT
TRBV5-1	TRBD2	TRBJ2-7	NA	CASTHGTSGYEQYF	TGCGCCAGCACCCACGGGACTAGCGGCTACGAGCAGTACTTC
TRBV29-1	NA	TRBJ2-1	few	CSVPGFLQFF	TGCAGCGTACCGGGATTTTTACAGTTCTTC
TRBV12-3/TRBV12-4	TRBD1	TRBJ2-7	many	CASRSGTGYHEQYF	TGTGCCAGCAGATCCGGGACAGGCTACCACGAGCAGTACTTC
TRBV7-2	TRBD2	TRBJ2-2	many	CAIAGPGLAGITGELFF	TGTGCCATCGCCGGACCGGGACTAGCGGGTATTACCGGGGAGCTGTTTTTT
TRBV12-3/TRBV12-4	NA	TRBJ1-1	many	CASSSQRNTEAFF	TGTGCCAGCAGCTCTCAGAGGAACACTGAAGCTTTCTTT
TRBV11-2	NA	TRBJ1-4	NA	CASKGKVRGEKLFF	TGTGCCAGCAAGGGAAAGGTCCGCGGTGAAAAACTGTTTTTT
TRBV20-1	NA	TRBJ1-5	many	CSAGRGDQPQHF	TGCAGTGCTGGCAGGGGCGATCAGCCCCAGCATTTT
TRBV18	NA	TRBJ2-7	many	CASSPPPQGLDYEQYF	TGTGCCAGCTCACCACCCCCACAGGGTCTCGACTACGAGCAGTACTTC
TRBV20-1	NA	TRBJ2-7	many	CSASGNYEQYF	TGCAGTGCTAGCGGCAACTACGAGCAGTACTTC
TRBV6-1	TRBD2	TRBJ2-1	many	CASSDPGGDEQFF	TGTGCCAGCAGTGATCCGGGGGGGGATGAGCAGTTCTTC
TRBV7-8	TRBD1	TRBJ1-5	many	CASSSGTGGQPQHF	TGTGCCAGCAGTTCCGGGACAGGGGGCCAGCCCCAGCATTTT
TRBV12-3/TRBV12-4	TRBD1	TRBJ2-3	few	CASRRQGGSDTQYF	TGTGCCAGCCGACGACAGGGGGGCTCAGATACGCAGTATTTT
TRBV28	NA	TRBJ1-4	NA	CASSFVWGREKLFF	TGTGCCAGCAGTTTCGTGTGGGGCCGTGAAAAACTGTTTTTT
TRBV5-1	TRBD1	TRBJ2-3	many	CASATTGGASDTQYF	TGCGCCAGCGCTACGACAGGGGGCGCGTCAGATACGCAGTATTTT
TRBV6-2/TRBV6-3	NA	TRBJ2-1	NA	CASSFRHEQFF	TGTGCCAGCAGTTTCCGACATGAGCAGTTCTTC
TRBV20-1	TRBD2	TRBJ2-1	many	CSARHIAGLGNEQFF	TGCAGTGCTAGACATATAGCGGGATTGGGGAATGAGCAGTTCTTC
TRBV6-1	NA	TRBJ2-7	NA	CASMFRGGIYEQYF	TGTGCCAGCATGTTCAGGGGAGGGATCTACGAGCAGTACTTC
TRBV20-1	TRBD1	TRBJ1-2	NA	CSARVDRRGYTF	TGCAGTGCTAGGGTGGACAGGAGAGGCTACACCTTC
TRBV11-2	TRBD1	TRBJ2-7	NA	CASSLDGTGAGKQYF	TGTGCCAGCAGCTTAGACGGGACAGGGGCCGGGAAGCAGTACTTC
TRBV7-2	TRBD1	TRBJ2-4	NA	CASSSGTGGDIQYF	TGTGCCAGCAGCTCAGGGACAGGGGGGGACATTCAGTACTTC
TRBV28	NA	TRBJ2-7	many	CASSPSGNPFEQYF	TGTGCCAGCAGTCCGTCAGGGAACCCTTTCGAGCAGTACTTC
TRBV19	NA	TRBJ1-1	NA	CASTRGGWTEAFF	TGTGCCAGTACAAGGGGAGGGTGGACTGAAGCTTTCTTT
TRBV30	NA	TRBJ2-3	many	CAWSVNGGTDTQYF	TGTGCCTGGAGTGTAAATGGGGGCACAGATACGCAGTATTTT